Following are 27 T cell receptor beta chains from one sample sequenced in a study of shared clonotypes between healthy human individuals (dated by TCRdb to the early 2020s). Receptor amplification or capture employed the immunoSEQ multiplex PCR assay. Entries here come from immuneACCESS through TCRdb and include only in-frame sequences with V and J called. Some clones fail to appear in such tables; in the studies checked, an unresolved V gene covers under half of the shortfall, and the cause of the remainder is unknown. The sample data list some 660,000 clones, and about three quarters of these were observed just once. Roughly 2% of the sample is taken by the ten largest. Sequencing was done on a sample of memory CD4+ T cells sorted from blood. The cell subset or site label on this specimen signifies: CD45RA-negative fraction. These receptors all come from a woman aged 25 to 39 in good health.

Of note for this clone: A much larger clone lies one base from this, so it may be a read error. Other nucleotide sequences in the sample specify the same CDR3. The chain couples TRBV7-9 to TRBJ1-1; maybe TRBD1 (6 bases). Trimming took off 5 bases at V and 1 base at J, with 8 bases between the two ends. The CDR3 is 13 amino acids. Per germline, CDR1 SEHNR and CDR2 FQNEAQ (reference sequence). The CDR3 DNA reads as TGTGCCAGCAGCCGAGGGGGGAACACTGAAGCTTTCTTT. Its protein product is CASSRGGNTEAFF.

V gene TRBV28 combines with J gene TRBJ2-7, with 11 nucleotides matching TRBD2. Germline CDR1 is MDHEN and CDR2 is SYDVKM. After removal of 6 bases from V and 4 bases from J, the junction contained 8 bases not matched to a gene. The length of the CDR3 is 15 residues. CDR3 region: CASSFPTSGEYEQYF. In nucleotides, the CDR3 is TGTGCCAGCAGCTTCCCGACTAGCGGGGAATACGAGCAGTACTTC.

The CDR3 region is CASSRTSGSYGETQYF. CDR3 nucleotide sequence: TGTGCCAGCAGTCGGACTAGCGGGAGTTACGGAGAGACCCAGTACTTC. This sequence joins TRBV5-4 and TRBJ2-5, with TRBD2 matching 13 bases. The CDR3 sequence is 16 residues long. Losses at the gene ends were 5 bases for V and 4 bases for J; bases not matched to a gene: 8. The germline gives CDR1 SGHNT, CDR2 YYREEE (reference sequence).

The CDR3 DNA follows: TGTGCCAGCAGCTCAGGGACTAGCGGGGGTGAGCAGTTCTTC. This codes for CASSSGTSGGEQFF. The chain employs TRBV9 and TRBJ2-1; 14 bases map to TRBD2. There are 14 residues in the CDR3. Germline values: CDR1 SGDLS, CDR2 YYNGEE. The junction had 3 bases not matched to a gene; V was cut back by 4 bases and J by 9 bases.

This chain links TRBV7-3 with TRBJ1-1; D might be TRBD1 (5 bases). Germline CDR1 SGHTA, CDR2 FQGTGA. This CDR3 spans 16 amino acids. Trimming took 5 bases from V and 5 from J, leaving 21 bases between them. The CDR3 reads CASSPHFGGGRTEAFF. As DNA, the CDR3 is TGTGCCAGCAGCCCCCATTTTGGGGGAGGGAGAACTGAAGCTTTCTTT.

A few counts support this clone. V is TRBV7-2 and J is TRBJ2-7; D might be TRBD1 (5 bases). V was pared by 4 bases and J by 0 bases, with 13 bases between. In germline, CDR1 is SGHTA, CDR2 FQGNSA. CDR3 length: 15 amino acids. The CDR3 reads CASSSQAESSYEQYF. The CDR3 DNA sequence: TGTGCCAGCAGCTCACAGGCCGAGAGCTCCTACGAGCAGTACTTC.

The chain employs TRBV11-1 and TRBJ2-7, with no clear D. Germline CDR1 is SGHAT and CDR2 is FQDESV (reference sequence). The CDR3 is 13 residues long. Between the trimmed V and J ends, which lost 0 bases and 4 bases, there was a span of 7 bases. Here the CDR3 DNA reads TGTGCCAGCAGCTTAGCGCTCTATTACGAGCAGTACTTC. Translating gives CASSLALYYEQYF.

V usage is TRBV5-1 and J usage is TRBJ2-5, with TRBD2 as a possible D gene (6 bases). This CDR3 has 15 amino acids. The ends were cut back, 0 bases at V and 3 bases at J, with 12 bases in the middle. The V gene's germline CDR1 is SGHRS and CDR2 YFSETQ. For the CDR3, the DNA is TGCGCCAGCAGCTTGGGCTACCAGCGGGAAGAGACCCAGTACTTC. Its protein product is CASSLGYQREETQYF.

This chain links TRBV9 with TRBJ1-2, with D perhaps matching TRBD1 (5 bases). Deletions cut 0 bases from V and 0 bases from J, with 12 bases between. The CDR3 consists of 16 residues. In germline, CDR1 is SGDLS, CDR2 YYNGEE. CDR3 amino acids: CASSVERGATNYGYTF. CDR3 DNA sequence: TGTGCCAGCAGCGTAGAGAGAGGGGCCACTAACTATGGCTACACCTTC. The full variable domain, in which reference TRBV9 and TRBJ1-2 provide the parts outside the CDR3, is DSGVTQTPKHLITATGQRVTLRCSPRSGDLSVYWYQQSLDQGLQFLIQYYNGEERAKGNILERFSAQQFPDLHSELNLSSLELGDSALYFCASSVERGATNYGYTFGSGTRLTVV.

This clone was recorded a few times. This chain connects TRBV2 to TRBJ2-2; D ambiguous. The ends were cut back, 5 bases at V and 6 bases at J, with 16 bases in the middle. Germline V gives CDR1 SNHLY, CDR2 FYNNEI. The CDR3 is made up of 15 amino acids. CDR3 sequence: CASSRRMEGAGELFF. The CDR3 DNA follows: TGTGCCAGCAGTCGCCGCATGGAAGGCGCCGGGGAGCTGTTTTTT.

DNA for the CDR3: TGCGCCAGCAGTCCATCGGACGGACAGGGACAGAAAGATACGCAGTATTTT. Its protein product is CASSPSDGQGQKDTQYF. The gene calls are TRBV10-1 and TRBJ2-3, with 8 bases identical to TRBD1. Germline trimming cut 5 bases from V and 5 bases from J; bases unmatched to any gene: 15. There are 17 residues in the CDR3. Germline V lookup: CDR1 WNHNN, CDR2 SYGVQD (reference sequence).

This rearrangement joins TRBV30 to TRBJ1-6; unclear D gene. CDR3 length: 13 residues. V lost 4 bases, J lost 9 bases, and 13 bases lay in between. In germline, CDR1 is GTSNPN, CDR2 SVGIG (reference sequence). The CDR3 DNA sequence: TGTGCCTGGAACGATTTATGGGCTTCACCCCTCCACTTT. As protein: CAWNDLWASPLHF.

The chain is built from TRBV6-1 and TRBJ2-7; 10 nucleotides line up with TRBD1. V was clipped by 7 bases and J by 4 bases; unmatched bases: 10. The germline gives CDR1 MNHNS, CDR2 SASEGT. CDR3 length equals 15 residues. CDR3 sequence: CASTTTWTGGYEQYF. The CDR3 region has the DNA TGTGCCAGCACCACGACCTGGACAGGGGGGTACGAGCAGTACTTC.

CDR3 sequence reads: CASSPRGTGPDTIYF. For the CDR3, the DNA is TGTGCCAGCAGTCCAAGGGGGACAGGGCCGGACACCATATATTTT. The chain is built from TRBV6-8 and TRBJ1-3; 9 bases line up with TRBD1. The germline gives CDR1 MNHGY, CDR2 SAAAGT. J gave up 8 bases and V 5 bases, and 10 bases lay outside the gene matches. The CDR3 is 15 residues long.

The V and J genes are TRBV29-1 and TRBJ2-3; 12 nucleotides align to TRBD1. V lost 0 bases, J lost 4 bases, and 8 bases stayed unmatched. This CDR3 has 17 amino acids. Germline CDR1 SQVTM, CDR2 ANQGSEA. The CDR3 nucleotides read TGCAGCGTTGAAGATCTCCGGGGGACAGGGGGCTCAGATACGCAGTATTTT. This encodes CSVEDLRGTGGSDTQYF.

The CDR3 bases are TGTGCCAGTAGTATCAGCCTCACAGGGGGCTATCGTCAGCCCCAGCATTTT. Encoded protein: CASSISLTGGYRQPQHF. The rearrangement links TRBV19 to TRBJ1-5; 9 bases agree with TRBD1. The CDR3 is 17 residues long. V dropped 3 bases and J dropped 6; count of bases not matched to a gene: 12. Germline CDR1 reads LNHDA; CDR2 reads SQIVND (reference sequence).

The chain is built from TRBV2 and TRBJ2-3, with TRBD2 identical over 7 bases. Looked up from germline, CDR1 is SNHLY and CDR2 is FYNNEI. V was pared by 6 bases and J by 7 bases, with 4 bases of the junction left unmatched. This CDR3 has 12 amino acids. The CDR3 here is CASRYSGHTQYF. The CDR3 DNA sequence: TGTGCCAGCAGGTATAGCGGGCATACGCAGTATTTT. The full variable domain, completed using reference TRBV2 and TRBJ2-3, is EPEVTQTPSHQVTQMGQEVILRCVPISNHLYFYWYRQILGQKVEFLVSFYNNEISEKSEIFDDQFSVERPDGSNFTLKIRSTKLEDSAMYFCASRYSGHTQYFGPGTRLTVL.

The DNA for the CDR3 is TGTGCCAGCAGTTTATGGGGCAGCGAGAACACTGAAGCTTTCTTT. This encodes CASSLWGSENTEAFF. The rearrangement uses TRBV28 and TRBJ1-1; D remains unclear. Germline V gene lookup returns CDR1 MDHEN and CDR2 SYDVKM. The germline V and J ends were trimmed by 0 bases and 1 base, with 9 bases remaining between them. The CDR3 covers 15 residues.

The chain recombines TRBV29-1 with TRBJ2-3, with D tentatively TRBD2 (5 bases). Germline lookup yields CDR1 SQVTM and CDR2 ANQGSEA. V was clipped by 4 bases and J by 0 bases, with 11 bases between them. This CDR3 comprises 14 residues. CDR3 in amino acids: CSVAEATSTDTQYF. The DNA for the CDR3 is TGCAGCGTTGCGGAGGCCACTAGCACAGATACGCAGTATTTT.

In its sample, this clone was seen many times. The chain has TRBV2 and TRBJ2-1; no reliable D call. In germline, CDR1 is SNHLY, CDR2 FYNNEI. The germline V and J ends were trimmed by 7 bases and 0 bases, with 10 bases remaining between them. There are 14 residues in the CDR3. CDR3 sequence (DNA): TGTGCCAGCAACCGTGCGAGCTCCTACAATGAGCAGTTCTTC. Translating gives CASNRASSYNEQFF.

This clone was seen a single time. The CDR3 sequence: CASSPSGVRDTQYF. In nucleotides, the CDR3 is TGTGCCAGCAGCCCGTCGGGAGTAAGAGATACGCAGTATTTT. This chain connects TRBV4-2 to TRBJ2-3; D possibly corresponds to TRBD2 (6 bases). V was shortened by 4 bases and J by 5 bases, with 13 bases between the two germline ends. The CDR3 contains 14 residues. Germline V gives CDR1 LGHNA, CDR2 YNFKEQ.

The DNA for the CDR3 is TGTGCCAGCAGGTCAGGGGGAATGCCCCAGCATTTT. As protein: CASRSGGMPQHF. This chain joins TRBV28 and TRBJ1-5, with 7 bases identical to TRBD1. The J segment lost 9 bases and the V segment lost 6 bases, leaving 5 bases of the junction unmatched. This CDR3 is built from 12 residues. In germline, CDR1 is MDHEN, CDR2 SYDVKM. Filled out from reference TRBV28 and TRBJ1-5, the complete variable domain reads DVKVTQSSRYLVKRTGEKVFLECVQDMDHENMFWYRQDPGLGLRLIYFSYDVKMKEKGDIPEGYSVSREKKERFSLILESASTNQTSMYLCASRSGGMPQHFGDGTRLSIL.

The rearrangement uses TRBV5-1 and TRBJ1-4; D remains ambiguous. Trimming pared 3 bases from V and 0 bases from J, leaving 3 bases between. The CDR3 has 13 residues. CDR1 is SGHRS and CDR2 is YFSETQ in the germline V gene. CDR3 residues: CASSYSTNEKLFF. The CDR3 DNA sequence: TGCGCCAGCAGCTATTCAACTAATGAAAAACTGTTTTTT.

The chain has TRBV5-4 and TRBJ2-7, with D possibly being TRBD2 (7 bases). CDR1 and CDR2 from the germline V gene are SGHNT and YYREEE (reference sequence). The CDR3 is 16 amino acids. The ends were cut back, 0 bases at V and 5 bases at J, with 18 bases in the middle. For the CDR3, the DNA is TGTGCCAGCAGCTTGGTGGGGGGGCTTTCATCACACGAGCAGTACTTC. The encoded protein is CASSLVGGLSSHEQYF. The full variable domain, rest sourced from reference TRBV5-4 and TRBJ2-7, is ETGVTQSPTHLIKTRGQQVTLRCSSQSGHNTVSWYQQALGQGPQFIFQYYREEENGRGNFPPRFSGLQFPNYSSELNVNALELDDSALYLCASSLVGGLSSHEQYFGPGTRLTVT.

The chain uses TRBV5-1 and TRBJ2-1; 9 bases are shared with TRBD2. The CDR3 contains 16 residues. Germline assignment: CDR1 SGHRS and CDR2 YFSETQ. J was trimmed by 1 base and V by 6 bases; bases with no gene match: 8. The CDR3 reads CASNPDAGGSYNEQFF. Here the CDR3 DNA reads TGCGCCAGCAACCCTGACGCGGGAGGGTCCTACAATGAGCAGTTCTTC.

This sequence joins TRBV27 and TRBJ1-5, with 9 bases matching TRBD1. Germline loops: CDR1 MNHEY, CDR2 SMNVEV (reference sequence). This CDR3 spans 15 amino acids. V lost 4 bases to trimming and J lost 2 bases; unmatched junction nucleotides: 3. CDR3 DNA: TGTGCCAGCAGTTCACAGGGGGCCGGCAATCAGCCCCAGCATTTT. Its translation is CASSSQGAGNQPQHF.

This clone was counted a few times. J is TRBJ2-2 and V is TRBV14, with 8 bases that match TRBD2. J lost 6 bases, V lost 5 bases, and 8 bases had no gene match. CDR1 and CDR2 (germline): SGHDN, FVKESK. The CDR3 runs to 15 residues. In nucleotides, the CDR3 is TGTGCCAGCAGCTCGAGCGGGGGTGGCGCCGGGGAGCTGTTTTTT. Residues: CASSSSGGGAGELFF.